This T cell receptor beta chain was sequenced during a study of cytotoxic CD8 clonotypes in ibrutinib-treated CLL. In the study overall: The subjects consisted of approximately twelve relapsed/refractory and roughly 14 treatment-naive individuals, with approximately 17 IGHV unmutated.

Study conclusions and caveats: Under treatment, the uncommon public clonotypes either contracted or remained stable.

The J segment lost 4 bases and the V segment lost 6 bases, leaving 9 bases of the junction unmatched. This CDR3 spans 15 amino acids. Germline CDR1 is MNHNY and CDR2 is SVGAGI (reference sequence). Points on this clone: Its specificity is unknown.

Researchers set a sequencing depth target of 1 in 200,000 to 1 in 1 million T cells. The assay was immunoSEQ multiplex PCR, and TCRdb's table has in-frame clones only and misses some. The table shows 150,000 or so clones, with 75% to 80% occurring only once. The receptor was derived from a human donor with chronic lymphocytic leukemia. The chain recombines TRBV6-6 with TRBJ1-2, with TRBD1 matching over 9 bases. Source: PBMCs, taken after 24 months of ibrutinib treatment. The DNA of the CDR3 is TGTGCCAGCAGCCGGGGACAGGGACCGGTCTATGGCTACACCTTC. Protein sequence: CASSRGQGPVYGYTF.